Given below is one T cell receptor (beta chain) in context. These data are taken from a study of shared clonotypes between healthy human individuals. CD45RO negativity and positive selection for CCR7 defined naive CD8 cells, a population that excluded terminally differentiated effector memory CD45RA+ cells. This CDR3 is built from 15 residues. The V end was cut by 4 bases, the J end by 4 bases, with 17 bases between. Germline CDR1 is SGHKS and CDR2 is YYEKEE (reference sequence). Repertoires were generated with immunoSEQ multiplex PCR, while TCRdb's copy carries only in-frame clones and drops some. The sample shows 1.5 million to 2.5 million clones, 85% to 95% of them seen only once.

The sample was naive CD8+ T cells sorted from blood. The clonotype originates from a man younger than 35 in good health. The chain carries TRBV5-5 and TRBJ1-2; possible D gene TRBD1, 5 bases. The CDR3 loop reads CASSLRDAEPYGYTF. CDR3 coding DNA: TGTGCCAGCAGCCTCCGGGACGCCGAACCCTATGGCTACACCTTC.